What follows is one TCR beta chain and its context. Its antigen remains unknown. This entry belongs to a study of T cell responses to AZD1222 COVID-19 vaccine. Study-wide results and limits: The study identified only a handful of AZD1222 recipients as seropositive at baseline. Donors were largely white British and mainly female; clonal diversity was possibly underestimated. Spike-specific TCR breadth and depth both grew after two AZD1222 doses.

The CDR3 is 15 amino acids. From germline, CDR1 is LGHDT and CDR2 YNNKEL (reference sequence). V lost 4 bases, J lost 3 bases, and 15 bases lay in between. Some clones are missing from TCRdb's copy, which holds only in-frame ones; the method was immunoSEQ multiplex PCR. In the table there are some 200,000 clones, approximately 91% of which are singletons. The TCR comes from an adult who received the AZD1222 COVID-19 vaccine. V is TRBV3-1 (or the pseudogene TRBV3-2) and J is TRBJ1-2; D is possibly TRBD1 (5 bases). The sample was peripheral blood, taken 28 days after the second AZD1222 dose. Here the CDR3 reads CASSLEGLGDYGYTF. DNA of the CDR3: TGTGCCAGCAGCCTGGAGGGCCTAGGGGACTATGGCTACACCTTC.